The next 5 T cell receptor beta chains were all read from a single sample in a study of blood T cell repertoires in COVID-19. The assay was immunoSEQ multiplex PCR, and TCRdb's table has in-frame clones only and misses some. Here the sample spans about 160,000 clones, almost 85% being singletons. Source material: peripheral blood. The receptors come from a man aged 18-30 years with active or convalescent COVID-19.

The chain is built from TRBV14 and TRBJ1-4; 10 bases fit TRBD1. The CDR3 extends over 15 amino acids. Unmatched junction bases numbered 2, after V lost 1 base and J lost 6 bases. Germline CDR1 is SGHDN and CDR2 is FVKESK. For the CDR3, the DNA is TGTGCCAGCAGCCAAGGACAGGGGGCTTATGAAAAACTGTTTTTT. Translation gives CASSQGQGAYEKLFF.

The chain carries TRBV5-4 and TRBJ2-2, with D possibly matching TRBD1 (5 bases). V was shortened by 1 base and J by 4 bases, with 11 bases between the two germline ends. The germline V gene has CDR1 SGHNT and CDR2 YYREEE (reference sequence). The CDR3 has 15 amino acids. As DNA, the CDR3 is TGTGCCAGCAGCTTGTCTGGCAGGGCCACCGGGGAGCTGTTTTTT. Protein: CASSLSGRATGELFF.

The chain recombines TRBV20-1 with TRBJ1-2; TRBD1 matches at 8 bases. Trimming took 3 bases from V and 5 from J; bases not matched to a gene: 5. Germline CDR1 DFQATT, CDR2 SNEGSKA (reference sequence). The CDR3 length is 13 residues. The CDR3 reads CSASWTGRYGYTF. The CDR3, as DNA: TGCAGTGCTAGTTGGACAGGGCGTTATGGCTACACCTTC.

The chain uses TRBV5-6 and TRBJ1-6; D may be TRBD1 (6 bases). V was trimmed by 0 bases and J by 9 bases, leaving 16 bases between them. The CDR3 runs 16 residues. The germline CDR1 and CDR2 sequences are SGHDT and YYEEEE. The CDR3 region has the DNA TGTGCCAGCAGCTTGGGTACTCTCCTAGGGGGTTCACCCCTCCACTTT. Protein: CASSLGTLLGGSPLHF. The full variable domain, in which reference TRBV5-6 and TRBJ1-6 provide the parts outside the CDR3, is DAGVTQSPTHLIKTRGQQVTLRCSPKSGHDTVSWYQQALGQGPQFIFQYYEEEERQRGNFPDRFSGHQFPNYSSELNVNALLLGDSALYLCASSLGTLLGGSPLHFGNGTRLTVT.

V usage is TRBV3-1 (or the pseudogene TRBV3-2) and J usage is TRBJ2-7; TRBD1 is a possible D gene (6 bases). The V end was cut by 4 bases, the J end by 5 bases, with 12 bases between. Germline values: CDR1 LGHDT, CDR2 YNNKEL (reference sequence). The CDR3 totals 13 residues. DNA of the CDR3: TGTGCCAGCAGCCCGCAGGGGCCCAACGAGCAGTACTTC. The encoded protein is CASSPQGPNEQYF.